This TCR beta chain was sequenced for a study of blood T cells in healthy people across ages. Collection of 8.5 to 10 milliliters of peripheral blood was performed for each donor. Extractions gave at least 6 micrograms of total RNA per sample. Primers used in a second PCR of roughly 6 to 12 cycles were a sample-barcoded 5' primer and a J-beta primer mix. Each CDR3 protein gets one entry after TCRdb re-called the 5' RACE reads with MiXCR. The data hold about 680,000 distinct CDR3 sequences, with about half observed a single time. The CDR3 has 17 residues. The rearrangement links TRBV21-1 to TRBJ1-4; the DNA was not compared with TRBD1, the D call given in the table. TRBV21-1 is shown as a pseudogene. This TCR derives from an older woman in good health. Material: blood. CDR3 bases: TGTGCCAGCAGCGACCCGACAGGGGGAGGGCAAGCGGGAAAACTGTTTTTT. As protein: CASSDPTGGGQAGKLFF.